The 4 T cell receptor beta chains reported below all come from one sample, sequenced in a study of T cells in Graves' hyperthyroidism and ophthalmopathy. Amplification of TCR beta CDR3 regions was performed using RNA transcripts as template. A set of HTBI primers served as the primers for a first-round RT-PCR of the TCR CDR3. TCRdb reanalysed the multiplex PCR reads using MiXCR and keeps one entry per CDR3 protein. The table lists around 540,000 distinct CDR3 sequences, 46% of them singletons. Specimen: peripheral blood or thyroid tissue (not recorded which). The receptors shown here come from a woman between 18 and 29 years old with Graves' hyperthyroidism.

The sample holds many counts of this clonotype. This chain joins TRBV20-1 and TRBJ2-5; D is tentatively TRBD1 or TRBD2 (5 bases each). Germline CDR1 DFQATT, CDR2 SNEGSKA (reference sequence). This CDR3 has 13 residues. V was clipped by 7 bases and J by 2 bases, with 14 bases between them. CDR3 region: CSVILGTQETQYF. The CDR3 nucleotides read TGCAGTGTCATTCTCGGGACGCAAGAGACCCAGTACTTC.

This sequence joins TRBV9 and TRBJ2-2; 8 bases agree with TRBD1. The J segment lost 5 bases and the V segment lost 3 bases, leaving 6 bases of the junction unmatched. From germline, CDR1 is SGDLS and CDR2 YYNGEE. The CDR3 sequence is 15 residues long. The CDR3 sequence: CASSATGGWTGELFF. In DNA form, the CDR3 reads TGTGCCAGCAGCGCCACAGGGGGTTGGACCGGGGAGCTGTTTTTT.

The V and J genes are TRBV9 and TRBJ2-2; D is perhaps TRBD2 (5 bases). Germline V gene lookup returns CDR1 SGDLS and CDR2 YYNGEE. The CDR3 runs to 15 residues. V was clipped by 0 bases and J by 2 bases, with 8 bases between them. CDR3 sequence (DNA): TGTGCCAGCAGCGTAGATAGCGACAACACCGGGGAGCTGTTTTTT. Its protein is CASSVDSDNTGELFF. The whole variable domain, remainder taken from reference TRBV9 and TRBJ2-2, is DSGVTQTPKHLITATGQRVTLRCSPRSGDLSVYWYQQSLDQGLQFLIQYYNGEERAKGNILERFSAQQFPDLHSELNLSSLELGDSALYFCASSVDSDNTGELFFGEGSRLTVL.

The chain is built from TRBV25-1 and TRBJ1-1; no clear D. V dropped 8 bases and J dropped 1 base, with 8 bases sitting between them. Germline CDR1 is MGHDK and CDR2 is SYGVNS. This CDR3 is 12 amino acids long. DNA of the CDR3: TGTGCCAGCGTTGGGGAGAACACTGAAGCTTTCTTT. It is translated as CASVGENTEAFF.